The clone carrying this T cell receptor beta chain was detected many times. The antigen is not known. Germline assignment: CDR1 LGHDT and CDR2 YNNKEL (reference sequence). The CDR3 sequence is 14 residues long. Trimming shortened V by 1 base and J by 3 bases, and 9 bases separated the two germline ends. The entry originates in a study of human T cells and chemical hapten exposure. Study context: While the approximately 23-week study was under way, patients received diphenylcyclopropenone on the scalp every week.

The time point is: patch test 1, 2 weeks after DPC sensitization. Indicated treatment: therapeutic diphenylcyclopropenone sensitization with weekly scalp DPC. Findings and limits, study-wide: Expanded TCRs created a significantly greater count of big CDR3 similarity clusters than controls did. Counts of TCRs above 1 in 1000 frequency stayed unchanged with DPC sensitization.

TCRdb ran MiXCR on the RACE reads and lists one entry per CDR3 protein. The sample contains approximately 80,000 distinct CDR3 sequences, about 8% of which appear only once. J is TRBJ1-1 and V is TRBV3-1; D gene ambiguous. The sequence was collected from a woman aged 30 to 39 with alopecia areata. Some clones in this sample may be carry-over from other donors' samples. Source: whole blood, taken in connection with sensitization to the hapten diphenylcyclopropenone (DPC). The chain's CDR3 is CASSQVGPDTEAFF. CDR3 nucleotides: TGTGCCAGCAGCCAAGTTGGGCCCGACACTGAAGCTTTCTTT.